This is a list of T cell receptor beta chains from one sample in a study of blood T cell repertoires in COVID-19. Assay used: immunoSEQ multiplex PCR; TCRdb lists only in-frame clones, some missing. The sample lists tens of thousands of clones; roughly 87% were seen once. Source material: peripheral blood. These receptors all come from a woman aged 80 or over with acute or convalescent COVID-19. Both conserved end residues are part of each CDR3. The order of the fields is D gene, V gene, clone size, J gene, CDR3 protein, CDR3 DNA. D genes are given only for firm matches. Clone size, where shown, is once, few, many, or a class for clones that have expanded.

NA	TRBV7-2	NA	TRBJ1-1	CASSAPQGSHTEAFF	TGTGCCAGCAGCGCCCCGCAGGGGAGCCACACTGAAGCTTTCTTT
NA	TRBV2	NA	TRBJ2-6	CASSEEGLGANVLTF	TGTGCCAGCAGTGAAGAGGGGCTCGGGGCCAACGTCCTGACTTTC
NA	TRBV5-1	NA	TRBJ2-2	CASSWGQNTGELFF	TGCGCCAGCAGCTGGGGACAGAACACCGGGGAGCTGTTTTTT
NA	TRBV24-1	few	TRBJ2-5	CATSDPTPSVETQYF	TGTGCCACCAGTGATCCAACGCCAAGCGTAGAGACCCAGTACTTC
TRBD2	TRBV2	NA	TRBJ2-7	CASSSLSGGYEQYF	TGTGCCAGCAGCTCCCTGTCGGGAGGGTACGAGCAGTACTTC
NA	TRBV7-9	NA	TRBJ1-1	CASSLVLGAEAFF	TGTGCCAGCAGCTTAGTTTTAGGGGCAGAAGCTTTCTTT
TRBD1	TRBV5-5	NA	TRBJ2-5	CASSPWDSQETQYF	TGTGCCAGCAGCCCCTGGGACAGCCAAGAGACCCAGTACTTC
TRBD2	TRBV11-2	NA	TRBJ2-2	CASSPAGENTGELFF	TGTGCCAGCAGCCCTGCGGGGGAGAACACCGGGGAGCTGTTTTTT
NA	TRBV5-6	NA	TRBJ2-1	CASSVGTLYNEQFF	TGTGCCAGCAGCGTTGGGACTCTCTACAATGAGCAGTTCTTC
TRBD1	TRBV5-1	NA	TRBJ1-5	CASSLQGVSNQPQHF	TGCGCCAGCAGCTTACAGGGGGTTAGCAATCAGCCCCAGCATTTT
NA	TRBV7-2	few	TRBJ1-5	CASSLVQNQPQHF	TGTGCCAGCAGCTTAGTCCAGAATCAGCCCCAGCATTTT
NA	TRBV3-1/TRBV3-2	NA	TRBJ1-4	CASSQESWEKLFF	TGTGCCAGCAGCCAAGAGAGCTGGGAAAAACTGTTTTTT
TRBD2	TRBV5-1	NA	TRBJ2-2	CASSPMGLNTGELFF	TGCGCCAGCAGCCCGATGGGACTAAACACCGGGGAGCTGTTTTTT
TRBD2	TRBV24-1	NA	TRBJ2-3	CATSDFSLTGGIADTQYF	TGTGCCACCAGTGATTTCTCACTTACGGGAGGCATCGCAGATACGCAGTATTTT
TRBD1	TRBV28	NA	TRBJ2-3	CASSFGRGRTDTQYF	TGTGCCAGCAGTTTCGGCAGGGGGCGAACAGATACGCAGTATTTT
TRBD2	TRBV3-1/TRBV3-2	NA	TRBJ2-7	CASSLRLAGGSYEQYF	TGTGCCAGCAGCCTACGACTAGCGGGAGGCTCCTACGAGCAGTACTTC
NA	TRBV6-4	NA	TRBJ2-1	CASSDKKSSYNEQFF	TGTGCCAGCAGTGACAAGAAGAGCTCCTACAATGAGCAGTTCTTC
TRBD1	TRBV6-6	NA	TRBJ2-7	CASSREQGGNEQYF	TGTGCCAGCAGCCGAGAACAGGGGGGTAACGAGCAGTACTTC
TRBD1	TRBV30	once	TRBJ2-3	CAWSVGQGDVATDTQYF	TGTGCCTGGAGTGTAGGACAGGGGGACGTGGCCACAGATACGCAGTATTTT
NA	TRBV5-1	NA	TRBJ1-1	CASSLAWNTEAFF	TGCGCCAGCAGCTTGGCATGGAACACTGAAGCTTTCTTT